These 25 T cell receptor beta chains were sequenced from one sample in a study of T cells in Graves' hyperthyroidism and ophthalmopathy. Researchers took RNA transcripts and amplified the TCR beta CDR3 regions from them. First-round RT-PCR with HTBI primers amplified the TCR CDR3 region. MiXCR was run by TCRdb on the multiplex PCR reads, yielding one entry per CDR3 protein. The sample gives 500,000 to 600,000 distinct CDR3 sequences, approximately 20% of which show up once; around 50% is in the top ten. The sample taken for sequencing was blood. The receptors come from a man in his forties with Graves' ophthalmopathy.

The chain joins TRBV12-3 or TRBV12-4 to TRBJ2-6; D is possibly TRBD1 (6 bases). Trimming pared 1 base from V and 0 bases from J, leaving 10 bases between. The CDR3 covers 17 residues. This CDR3 reads CASSLGTALSGANVLTF. For the CDR3, the DNA is TGTGCCAGCAGTTTAGGGACAGCCCTCTCTGGGGCCAACGTCCTGACTTTC.

In its sample, this clonotype was seen a few times. The gene calls are TRBV2 and TRBJ2-5; D not resolved. This CDR3 region has 16 residues. CDR1 and CDR2 (germline): SNHLY, FYNNEI. V was clipped by 3 bases and J by 3 bases, with 17 bases between them. CDR3 DNA sequence: TGTGCCAGCAGTGAGAGATTTTTTAGATCCGAAGAGACCCAGTACTTC. This encodes CASSERFFRSEETQYF.

V gene TRBV29-1 combines with J gene TRBJ2-7; 8 bases are shared with TRBD1. Per germline, CDR1 SQVTM and CDR2 ANQGSEA. V dropped 5 bases and J dropped 3; count of bases not matched to a gene: 3. The CDR3 covers 12 residues. The CDR3 DNA reads TGCAGCGTTCTTGGACAGGGCTACGAGCAGTACTTC. Its protein is CSVLGQGYEQYF.

This rearrangement joins TRBV19 to TRBJ2-6; D perhaps matches TRBD2 (5 bases). Deletions cut 10 bases from V and 1 base from J, with 14 bases between. The germline gives CDR1 LNHDA, CDR2 SQIVND (reference sequence). The CDR3 sequence is 15 residues long. As DNA, the CDR3 is TGTGCCACCGTAGCGCAAGGGTCTGGGGCCAACGTCCTGACTTTC. Its protein product is CATVAQGSGANVLTF.

The chain links TRBV29-1 to TRBJ2-2; D ambiguous. The CDR3 is 14 amino acids. V shed 5 bases and J shed 6 bases, with 16 bases lying between them. CDR1 SQVTM and CDR2 ANQGSEA come from the germline V gene. This CDR3 reads CSVHIGLVSGELFF. The CDR3 nucleotides read TGCAGCGTTCACATCGGGCTTGTGTCCGGGGAGCTGTTTTTT.

The DNA of the CDR3 is TGTGCCAGCAGCTGGGGGACTAGCGGAAGCTCCTACGAGCAGTACTTC. It yields the protein CASSWGTSGSSYEQYF. The chain employs TRBV13 and TRBJ2-7, with 11 bases matching TRBD2. This CDR3 contains 16 residues. The ends lost 4 bases at V and 0 bases at J; junction bases unmatched: 5. Germline CDR1 and CDR2: PRHDT and FYEKMQ (reference sequence).

This clonotype has a count of ten or more. The V and J genes are TRBV7-9 and TRBJ2-5; 11 bases match TRBD1. The CDR3 has 14 amino acids. With 4 bases clipped from V and 5 bases from J, the junction kept 3 bases outside the gene matches. Germline V lookup: CDR1 SEHNR, CDR2 FQNEAQ (reference sequence). CDR3 residues: CASSWTGGEETQYF. The CDR3, as DNA: TGTGCCAGCAGCTGGACAGGGGGCGAGGAGACCCAGTACTTC.

To note about this clonotype: At one end, the junction sequence differs from germline, possibly due to a read error. This rearrangement joins TRBV5-1 to TRBJ1-1, with no clear D. CDR3 length: 16 amino acids. From germline, CDR1 is SGHRS and CDR2 YFSETQ. CDR3 protein: CVSSLVGGNLNTEAFF. The CDR3 region has the DNA TGCGTCAGCAGCTTGGTCGGAGGAAACTTGAACACTGAAGCTTTCTTT.

The V gene is TRBV20-1, the J gene TRBJ1-5; D gene ambiguous. This CDR3 has 15 residues. V was trimmed by 3 bases and J by 0 bases, leaving 12 bases between them. CDR1 DFQATT and CDR2 SNEGSKA come from the germline V gene (reference sequence). The CDR3 bases are TGCAGTGCTAGTTCGGATGCACTTAGCAATCAGCCCCAGCATTTT. This gives the protein CSASSDALSNQPQHF.

This clonotype appeared a few times. The V gene is TRBV2, the J gene TRBJ2-3; 7 bases fit TRBD1. Germline V CDR1 and CDR2: SNHLY, FYNNEI. V lost 4 bases and J lost 5; bases outside the gene matches: 6. This CDR3 has 14 residues. CDR3 DNA: TGTGCCAGCAGTGCCCTAGCAGGGGGAGATACGCAGTATTTT. Its translation is CASSALAGGDTQYF.

The rearrangement uses TRBV5-1 and TRBJ1-6; D not resolved. The V end was cut by 1 base, the J end by 8 bases, with 19 bases between. CDR1 is SGHRS, CDR2 YFSETQ, per germline. The CDR3 sequence is 17 residues long. CDR3 DNA sequence: TGCGCCAGCAGCTTGCGGGAGCTGGGCAGGAATTATTCACCCCTCCACTTT. This codes for CASSLRELGRNYSPLHF.

This chain links TRBV5-1 with TRBJ1-1; possibly TRBD1 for D (5 bases). Trimming pared 4 bases from V and 0 bases from J, leaving 19 bases between. The V gene's germline CDR1 is SGHRS and CDR2 YFSETQ. The CDR3 covers 17 residues. CDR3 region: CASSKVVRDHMNTEAFF. The CDR3 DNA reads as TGCGCCAGCAGCAAGGTAGTCCGGGACCACATGAACACTGAAGCTTTCTTT.

This clonotype came up a few times. At one end the junction does not follow the germline gene, possibly because of a read error. The gene calls are TRBV30 and TRBJ1-3; tentatively, D is TRBD1 (5 bases). Looked up from germline, CDR1 is GTSNPN and CDR2 is SVGIG (reference sequence). The CDR3 is 11 residues long. This CDR3 reads CAWSGGNAIYF. CDR3 nucleotide sequence: TGTGCCTGGAGCGGGGGAAACGCCATATATTTT.

The chain carries TRBV2 and TRBJ1-1, with D hard to call. Trimming took off 7 bases at V and 5 bases at J, with 8 bases between the two ends. The CDR3 is 11 residues long. Per germline, CDR1 SNHLY and CDR2 FYNNEI. The CDR3 DNA reads as TGTGCCAGCAACTTAATAACTGAAGCTTTCTTT. This codes for CASNLITEAFF.

The V call is TRBV5-1, the J call TRBJ2-1; D perhaps matches TRBD1 (6 bases). The tail of the sequence fits TRBJ2-7 better, so the J call may be wrong. Germline V lookup: CDR1 SGHRS, CDR2 YFSETQ. The CDR3 is made up of 15 amino acids. The CDR3 DNA is TGCGCCAGCAGCTTTCAGGGGAGCTCCTACAATGAGCAGTACTTC. Translated: CASSFQGSSYNEQYF.

This clonotype has ten or more counts. This rearrangement joins TRBV20-1 to TRBJ2-7, with 9 bases that match TRBD1. CDR3 length equals 14 residues. V lost 6 bases and J lost 4; bases outside the gene matches: 10. Germline CDR1 and CDR2: DFQATT and SNEGSKA (reference sequence). CDR3 bases: TGCAGTGCCCAGAAAGGACAGGGGCGATACGAGCAGTACTTC. Protein product: CSAQKGQGRYEQYF.

This clonotype was recorded a few times. This chain joins TRBV5-1 and TRBJ2-1, with unresolved D. This CDR3 region has 15 residues. The V gene's germline CDR1 is SGHRS and CDR2 YFSETQ. Trimming left V 1 base short and J 3 bases short, with 11 bases between. Here the CDR3 reads CASSLNVAVYNEQFF. CDR3 bases: TGCGCCAGCAGCTTGAATGTGGCGGTCTACAATGAGCAGTTCTTC.

The chain recombines TRBV30 with TRBJ2-7; TRBD1 matches 7 bases. Germline CDR1 is GTSNPN and CDR2 is SVGIG (reference sequence). The CDR3 is 14 amino acids. J gave up 2 bases and V 3 bases, and 7 bases lay outside the gene matches. The CDR3 DNA sequence: TGTGCCTGGAGGTTAACAGGGGTCGCCTACGAGCAGTACTTC. It encodes CAWRLTGVAYEQYF. Drawing the rest from reference TRBV30 and TRBJ2-7, the complete variable domain is SQTIHQWPATLVQPVGSPLSLECTVEGTSNPNLYWYRQAAGRGLQLLFYSVGIGQISSEVPQNLSASRPQDRQFILSSKKLLLSDSGFYLCAWRLTGVAYEQYFGPGTRLTVT.

Concerning this clonotype: The junction and the germline gene differ at one end; a read error may be behind it. The chain couples TRBV6-1 to TRBJ2-2; 7 nucleotides align to TRBD2. Per germline, CDR1 MNHNS and CDR2 SASEGT. The CDR3 totals 15 residues. For the CDR3, the DNA is TGTGCCAGCAGAGAAGGAGGGGAGGGGAGGGGGGAGCTGTTTTTT. It encodes CASREGGEGRGELFF.

This clonotype was seen ten or more times. The rearrangement uses TRBV2 and TRBJ2-2; no reliable D call. Trimming stripped 8 bases from V and 7 bases from J, with 17 bases between. This CDR3 has 14 amino acids. From germline, CDR1 is SNHLY and CDR2 FYNNEI. The CDR3 nucleotides read TGTGCCAGCTCGCCGAGTGACCCCGTCGGGGAGCTGTTTTTT. Residues: CASSPSDPVGELFF.

This clonotype was seen ten or more times. The genes are TRBV18 and TRBJ1-5; D is uncertain. The CDR3 has 14 amino acids. Trimming cost V 3 bases and J 0 bases, with 6 bases left between them. The germline gives CDR1 KGHSH, CDR2 LQKENI. CDR3 in DNA: TGTGCCAGCTCACCCGGAGCTAGCAATCAGCCCCAGCATTTT. This sequence encodes CASSPGASNQPQHF. The whole variable domain, filled in from reference TRBV18 and TRBJ1-5, reads NAGVMQNPRHLVRRRGQEARLRCSPMKGHSHVYWYRQLPEEGLKFMVYLQKENIIDESGMPKERFSAEFPKEGPSILRIQQVVRGDSAAYFCASSPGASNQPQHFGDGTRLSIL.

V gene TRBV5-1 combines with J gene TRBJ2-7; D is undetermined. This CDR3 is 14 amino acids long. Germline CDR1 is SGHRS and CDR2 is YFSETQ. V lost 3 bases and J lost 3, with 13 bases in between. The CDR3 DNA is TGCGCCAGCAGCTCCCCTTCGACCGACTACGAGCAGTACTTC. It yields the protein CASSSPSTDYEQYF. Variable domain in full (rest from reference TRBV5-1 and TRBJ2-7): KAGVTQTPRYLIKTRGQQVTLSCSPISGHRSVSWYQQTPGQGLQFLFEYFSETQRNKGNFPGRFSGRQFSNSRSEMNVSTLELGDSALYLCASSSPSTDYEQYFGPGTRLTVT.

V usage is TRBV9 and J usage is TRBJ2-2; D possibly corresponds to TRBD1 (5 bases). The CDR3 covers 15 residues. Deletions cut 5 bases from V and 0 bases from J, with 11 bases between. CDR1 and CDR2 (germline): SGDLS, YYNGEE. This CDR3 reads CASSSGAPNTGELFF. Written as DNA, the CDR3 is TGTGCCAGCAGTAGTGGGGCGCCGAACACCGGGGAGCTGTTTTTT.

The chain uses TRBV14 and TRBJ1-1; D is uncertain. The V end was cut by 3 bases, the J end by 4 bases, with 12 bases between. This CDR3 comprises 14 residues. Germline values: CDR1 SGHDN, CDR2 FVKESK. For the CDR3, the DNA is TGTGCCAGCAGCCACTGGACCCGAGGCACTGAAGCTTTCTTT. This translates into CASSHWTRGTEAFF.

The chain carries TRBV9 and TRBJ2-2, with 9 bases fitting TRBD2. Germline V CDR1 and CDR2: SGDLS, YYNGEE. Trimming at V came to 4 bases and at J to 0 bases, leaving 7 bases not matched to a gene. The CDR3 is made up of 17 amino acids. The CDR3 is CASSQSSSGANTGELFF. As DNA, the CDR3 is TGTGCCAGCAGCCAGTCCTCTAGCGGGGCGAACACCGGGGAGCTGTTTTTT.